The 8 T cell receptor beta chains reported below all come from one sample, sequenced in a study of spatial heterogeneity in lung cancer. Study results and caveats: Intratumoral expanded alpha and beta TCR counts were found to track tumor mutation counts.

Stated time point: sample taken at primary tumor resection. Their cognate antigens are unknown. TCRdb recomputed calls from the 5' RACE reads with MiXCR, one row per CDR3 protein. The table shows 8,500 to 13,000 distinct CDR3 sequences, with 12% occurring only once. Sequenced material: lung tumor tissue, taken at surgery. All receptors derive from a male donor with early-stage non-small cell lung cancer.

The V call is TRBV5-1, the J call TRBJ1-6, with 7 bases that match TRBD1. Germline CDR1 SGHRS, CDR2 YFSETQ. V trimming: 4 bases; J trimming: 5 bases; junction bases outside the gene matches: 6. This CDR3 has 15 residues. The CDR3 region has the DNA TGCGCCAGCAGCCCCGGTGACAGGGATAATTCACCCCTCCACTTT. It specifies CASSPGDRDNSPLHF. The full variable domain, rest sourced from reference TRBV5-1 and TRBJ1-6, is KAGVTQTPRYLIKTRGQQVTLSCSPISGHRSVSWYQQTPGQGLQFLFEYFSETQRNKGNFPGRFSGRQFSNSRSEMNVSTLELGDSALYLCASSPGDRDNSPLHFGNGTRLTVT.

The chain recombines TRBV11-2 with TRBJ2-3; 9 bases match TRBD2. The CDR3 is made up of 14 amino acids. CDR1 SGHAT and CDR2 FQNNGV come from the germline V gene. V shed 1 base and J 6 bases; nucleotides not matched to a gene: 2. The CDR3 DNA reads TGTGCCAGCAGCTTAGTCCTAGCGGGGGATACGCAGTATTTT. This translates into CASSLVLAGDTQYF.

Ten or more counts support this clonotype. The rearrangement uses TRBV29-1 and TRBJ2-7, with unresolved D. This CDR3 is built from 13 residues. Looked up from germline, CDR1 is SQVTM and CDR2 is ANQGSEA. Deletions cut 4 bases from V and 6 bases from J, with 16 bases between. The CDR3 reads CSVVPRIGLEQYF. For the CDR3, the DNA is TGCAGCGTTGTCCCACGGATTGGGCTCGAGCAGTACTTC.

This clonotype appeared many times. The gene calls are TRBV20-1 and TRBJ1-6, with D uncertain. Trimming stripped 3 bases from V and 2 bases from J, with 11 bases between. Germline V gene lookup returns CDR1 DFQATT and CDR2 SNEGSKA (reference sequence). The CDR3 sequence is 15 residues long. The CDR3 DNA reads TGCAGTGCTAGTCCGCCCGGAGCCTATAATTCACCCCTCCACTTT. Encoded protein: CSASPPGAYNSPLHF.

This clonotype was seen ten or more times. J is TRBJ2-3 and V is TRBV6-5; D call uncertain. In germline, CDR1 is MNHEY, CDR2 SVGAGI. V gave up 7 bases and J gave up 0 bases, with 11 bases separating them. There are 14 residues in the CDR3. The CDR3 DNA follows: TGTGCCAGCACTAGACGCGTTAGCACAGATACGCAGTATTTT. Translation: CASTRRVSTDTQYF.

This clonotype was seen a handful of times. This chain links TRBV6-5 with TRBJ2-2, with 10 bases aligning to TRBD2. With 7 bases clipped from V and 5 bases from J, the junction kept 7 bases outside the gene matches. The V gene's germline CDR1 is MNHEY and CDR2 SVGAGI. This CDR3 comprises 15 residues. CDR3 sequence (DNA): TGTGCCAGCACCCAAGCGGGGGGGAGGACCGGGGAGCTGTTTTTT. Amino acids: CASTQAGGRTGELFF.

In this sample, this clonotype turned up many times. The chain carries TRBV6-2 or TRBV6-3 and TRBJ1-2, with D tentatively TRBD1 (6 bases). CDR3 length: 16 residues. Trimming left V 3 bases short and J 7 bases short, with 21 bases between. Germline loops: CDR1 MNHEY, CDR2 SVGEGT. The CDR3 is CASSYYQGKPPGGYTF. For the CDR3, the DNA is TGTGCCAGCAGTTATTACCAGGGGAAGCCTCCCGGTGGCTACACCTTC.

This clonotype was observed a few times. This chain connects TRBV5-1 to TRBJ1-2; no clear D gene. The V gene lost 0 bases and the J gene lost 2 bases, with 8 bases spanning the gap. Germline CDR1 is SGHRS and CDR2 is YFSETQ. This CDR3 comprises 14 residues. The CDR3 sequence: CASSLESPNYGYTF. The CDR3 DNA is TGCGCCAGCAGCTTGGAAAGCCCCAACTATGGCTACACCTTC. The complete variable domain, with remaining parts taken from reference TRBV5-1 and TRBJ1-2, reads KAGVTQTPRYLIKTRGQQVTLSCSPISGHRSVSWYQQTPGQGLQFLFEYFSETQRNKGNFPGRFSGRQFSNSRSEMNVSTLELGDSALYLCASSLESPNYGYTFGSGTRLTVV.